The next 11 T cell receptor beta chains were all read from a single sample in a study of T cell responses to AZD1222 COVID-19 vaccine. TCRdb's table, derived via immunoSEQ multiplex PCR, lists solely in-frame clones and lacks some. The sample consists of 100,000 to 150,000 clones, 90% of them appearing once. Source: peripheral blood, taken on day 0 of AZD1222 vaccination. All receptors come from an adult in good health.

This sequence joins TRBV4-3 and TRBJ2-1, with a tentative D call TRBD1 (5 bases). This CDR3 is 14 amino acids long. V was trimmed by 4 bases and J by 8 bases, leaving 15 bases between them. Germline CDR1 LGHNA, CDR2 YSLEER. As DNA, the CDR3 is TGCGCCAGCAGCCGAGTTACAGGTAGCTATGAGCAGTTCTTC. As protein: CASSRVTGSYEQFF.

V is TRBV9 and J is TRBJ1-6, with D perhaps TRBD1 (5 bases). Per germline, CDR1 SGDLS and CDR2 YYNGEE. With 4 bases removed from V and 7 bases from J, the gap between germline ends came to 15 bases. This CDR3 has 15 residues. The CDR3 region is CASSTQGSQNSPLHF. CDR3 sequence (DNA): TGTGCCAGCAGCACCCAGGGCAGCCAGAATTCACCCCTCCACTTT. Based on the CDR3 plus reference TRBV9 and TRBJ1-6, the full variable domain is DSGVTQTPKHLITATGQRVTLRCSPRSGDLSVYWYQQSLDQGLQFLIQYYNGEERAKGNILERFSAQQFPDLHSELNLSSLELGDSALYFCASSTQGSQNSPLHFGNGTRLTVT.

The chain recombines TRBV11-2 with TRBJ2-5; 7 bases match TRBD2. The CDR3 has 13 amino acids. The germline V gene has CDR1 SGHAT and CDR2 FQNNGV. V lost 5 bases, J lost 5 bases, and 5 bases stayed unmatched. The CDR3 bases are TGTGCCAGCAGCCCCCTGGGAGGGGAGACCCAGTACTTC. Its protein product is CASSPLGGETQYF.

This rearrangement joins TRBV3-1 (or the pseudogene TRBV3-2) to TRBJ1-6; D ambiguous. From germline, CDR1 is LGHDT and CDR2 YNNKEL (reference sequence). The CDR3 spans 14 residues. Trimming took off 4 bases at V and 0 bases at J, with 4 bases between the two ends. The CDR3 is CASSRSSYNSPLHF. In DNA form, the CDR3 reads TGTGCCAGCAGCCGAAGCTCCTATAATTCACCCCTCCACTTT.

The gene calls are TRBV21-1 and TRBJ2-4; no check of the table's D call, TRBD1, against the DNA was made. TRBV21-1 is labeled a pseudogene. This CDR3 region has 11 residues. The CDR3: CASSIDRRTYF. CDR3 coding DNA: TGTGCCAGCAGCATTGACAGGCGAACGTACTTC.

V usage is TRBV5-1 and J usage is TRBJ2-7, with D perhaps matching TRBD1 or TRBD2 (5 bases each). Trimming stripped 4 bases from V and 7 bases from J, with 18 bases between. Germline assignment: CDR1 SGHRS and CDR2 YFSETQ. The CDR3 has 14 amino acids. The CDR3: CASSASGRSWEQYF. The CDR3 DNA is TGCGCCAGCAGCGCATCGGGGCGATCCTGGGAGCAGTACTTC.

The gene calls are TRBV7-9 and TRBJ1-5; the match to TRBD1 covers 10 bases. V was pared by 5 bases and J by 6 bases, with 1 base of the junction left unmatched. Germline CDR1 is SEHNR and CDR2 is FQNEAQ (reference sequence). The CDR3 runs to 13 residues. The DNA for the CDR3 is TGTGCCAGCAGCCGGACAGGGGGTCAGCCCCAGCATTTT. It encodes CASSRTGGQPQHF.

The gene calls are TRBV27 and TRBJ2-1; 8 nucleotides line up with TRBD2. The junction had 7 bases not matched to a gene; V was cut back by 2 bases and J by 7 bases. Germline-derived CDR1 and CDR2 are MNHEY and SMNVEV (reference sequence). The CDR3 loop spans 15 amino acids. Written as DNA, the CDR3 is TGTGCCAGCAGTTTAGCCGGGACTAGTAAAAATGAGCAGTTCTTC. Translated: CASSLAGTSKNEQFF.

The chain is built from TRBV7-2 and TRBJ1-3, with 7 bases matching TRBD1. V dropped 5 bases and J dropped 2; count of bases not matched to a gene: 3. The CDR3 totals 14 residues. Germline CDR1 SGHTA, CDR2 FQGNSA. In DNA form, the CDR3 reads TGTGCCAGCAGCCTAGACAGGGCTGGAAACACCATATATTTT. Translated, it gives CASSLDRAGNTIYF.

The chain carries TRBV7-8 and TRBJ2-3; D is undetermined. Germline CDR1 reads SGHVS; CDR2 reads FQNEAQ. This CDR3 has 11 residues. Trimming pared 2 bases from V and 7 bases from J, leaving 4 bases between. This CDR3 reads CASSLQNTQYF. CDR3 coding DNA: TGTGCCAGCAGCTTACAGAATACGCAGTATTTT.

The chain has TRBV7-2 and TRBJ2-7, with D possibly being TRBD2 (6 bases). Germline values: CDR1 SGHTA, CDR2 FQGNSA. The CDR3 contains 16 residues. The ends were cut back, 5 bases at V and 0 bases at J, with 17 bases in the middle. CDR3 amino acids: CASSGRGTFNSYEQYF. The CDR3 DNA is TGTGCCAGCAGCGGGCGCGGGACTTTCAACTCCTACGAGCAGTACTTC. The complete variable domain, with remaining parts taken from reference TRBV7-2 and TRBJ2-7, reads GAGVSQSPSNKVTEKGKDVELRCDPISGHTALYWYRQSLGQGLEFLIYFQGNSAPDKSGLPSDRFSAERTGGSVSTLTIQRTQQEDSAVYLCASSGRGTFNSYEQYFGPGTRLTVT.